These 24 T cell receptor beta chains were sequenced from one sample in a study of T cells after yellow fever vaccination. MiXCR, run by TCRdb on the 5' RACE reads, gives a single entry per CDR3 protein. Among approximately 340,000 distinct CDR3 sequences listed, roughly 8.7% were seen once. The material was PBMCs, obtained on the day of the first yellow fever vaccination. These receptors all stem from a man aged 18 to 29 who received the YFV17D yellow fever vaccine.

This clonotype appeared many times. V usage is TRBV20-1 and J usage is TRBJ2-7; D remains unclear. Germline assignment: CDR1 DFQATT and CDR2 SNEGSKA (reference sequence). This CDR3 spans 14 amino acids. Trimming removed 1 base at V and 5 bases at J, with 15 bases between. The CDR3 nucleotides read TGCAGTGCTAGAGGGGGAAGGCACAACGACGAGCAGTACTTC. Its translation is CSARGGRHNDEQYF.

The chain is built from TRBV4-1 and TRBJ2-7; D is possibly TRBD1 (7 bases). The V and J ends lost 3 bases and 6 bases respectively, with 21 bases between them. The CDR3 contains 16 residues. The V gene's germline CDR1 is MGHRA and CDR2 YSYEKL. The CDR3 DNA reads TGCGCCAGCAGCCATCCAACGGGGGACAGTATCGGCGAGCAGTACTTC. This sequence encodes CASSHPTGDSIGEQYF.

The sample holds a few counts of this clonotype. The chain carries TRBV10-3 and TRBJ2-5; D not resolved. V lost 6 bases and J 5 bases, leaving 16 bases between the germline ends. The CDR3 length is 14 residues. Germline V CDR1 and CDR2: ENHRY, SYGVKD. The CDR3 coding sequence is TGTGCCATCAGCACGGGTGGGCCGTGGGAGACCCAGTACTTC. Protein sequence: CAISTGGPWETQYF.

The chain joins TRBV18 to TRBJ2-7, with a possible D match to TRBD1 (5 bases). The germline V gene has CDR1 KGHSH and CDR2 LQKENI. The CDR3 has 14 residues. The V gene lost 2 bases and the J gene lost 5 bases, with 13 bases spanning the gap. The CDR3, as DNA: TGTGCCAGCTCACCAAGGGCAGGGTCTAACGAGCAGTACTTC. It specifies CASSPRAGSNEQYF.

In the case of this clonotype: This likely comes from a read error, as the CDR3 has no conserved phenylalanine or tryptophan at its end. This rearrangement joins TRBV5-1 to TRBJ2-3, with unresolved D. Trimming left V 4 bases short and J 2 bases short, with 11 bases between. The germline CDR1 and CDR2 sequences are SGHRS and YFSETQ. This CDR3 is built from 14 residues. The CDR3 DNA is TGCGCCAGCAGCCTCTCTCCTTACACAGATACGCAGTATTTG. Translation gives CASSLSPYTDTQYL.

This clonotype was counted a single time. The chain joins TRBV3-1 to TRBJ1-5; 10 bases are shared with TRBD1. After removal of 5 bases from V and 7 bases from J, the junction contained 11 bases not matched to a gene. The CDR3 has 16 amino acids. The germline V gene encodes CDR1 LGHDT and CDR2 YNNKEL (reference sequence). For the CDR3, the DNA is TGTGCCAGCAGCTACGGGACAGGGGAGACCAAACAGCCCCAGCATTTT. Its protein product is CASSYGTGETKQPQHF.

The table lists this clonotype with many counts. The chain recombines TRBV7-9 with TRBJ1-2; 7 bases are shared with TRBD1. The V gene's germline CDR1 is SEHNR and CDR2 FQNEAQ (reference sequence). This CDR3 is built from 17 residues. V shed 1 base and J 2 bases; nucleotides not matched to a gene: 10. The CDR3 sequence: CASSLGRLRDSNYGYTF. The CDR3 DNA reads TGTGCCAGCAGCTTAGGGCGGCTTAGGGACAGCAACTATGGCTACACCTTC.

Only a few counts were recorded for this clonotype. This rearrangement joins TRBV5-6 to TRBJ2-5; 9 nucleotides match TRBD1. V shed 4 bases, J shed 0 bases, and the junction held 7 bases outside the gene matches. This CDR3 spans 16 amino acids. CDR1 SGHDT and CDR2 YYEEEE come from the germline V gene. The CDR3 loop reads CASSPGQGFDQETQYF. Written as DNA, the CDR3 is TGTGCCAGCAGCCCCGGACAGGGGTTTGACCAAGAGACCCAGTACTTC.

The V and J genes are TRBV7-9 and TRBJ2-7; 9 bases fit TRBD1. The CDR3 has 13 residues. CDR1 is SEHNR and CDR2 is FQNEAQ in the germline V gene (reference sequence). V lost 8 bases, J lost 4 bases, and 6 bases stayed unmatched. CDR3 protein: CASRGQGFYEQYF. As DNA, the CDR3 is TGTGCCAGCCGGGGACAGGGATTTTACGAGCAGTACTTC.

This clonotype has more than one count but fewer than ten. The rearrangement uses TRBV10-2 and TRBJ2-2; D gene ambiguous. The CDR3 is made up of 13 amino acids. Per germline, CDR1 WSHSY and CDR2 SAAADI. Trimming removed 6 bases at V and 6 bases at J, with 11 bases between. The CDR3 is CASSPTIAGELFF. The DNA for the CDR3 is TGCGCCAGCAGCCCCACCATTGCCGGGGAGCTGTTTTTT.

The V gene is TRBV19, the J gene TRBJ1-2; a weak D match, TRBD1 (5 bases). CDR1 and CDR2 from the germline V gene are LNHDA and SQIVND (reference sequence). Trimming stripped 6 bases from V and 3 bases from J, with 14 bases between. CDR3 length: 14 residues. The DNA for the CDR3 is TGTGCCAGTAGCCGGTTTGGGGCGGACTATGGCTACACCTTC. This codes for CASSRFGADYGYTF.

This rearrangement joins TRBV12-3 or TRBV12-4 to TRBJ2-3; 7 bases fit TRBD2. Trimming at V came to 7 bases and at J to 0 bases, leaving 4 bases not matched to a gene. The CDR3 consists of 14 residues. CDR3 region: CASTHGGSTDTQYF. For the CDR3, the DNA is TGTGCCAGCACCCACGGGGGGAGCACAGATACGCAGTATTTT.

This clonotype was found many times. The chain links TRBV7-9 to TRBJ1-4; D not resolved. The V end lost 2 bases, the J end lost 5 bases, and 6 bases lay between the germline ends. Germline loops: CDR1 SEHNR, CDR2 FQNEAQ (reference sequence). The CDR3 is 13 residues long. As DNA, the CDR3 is TGTGCCAGCAGCTTATGGCAAAATGAAAAACTGTTTTTT. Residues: CASSLWQNEKLFF.

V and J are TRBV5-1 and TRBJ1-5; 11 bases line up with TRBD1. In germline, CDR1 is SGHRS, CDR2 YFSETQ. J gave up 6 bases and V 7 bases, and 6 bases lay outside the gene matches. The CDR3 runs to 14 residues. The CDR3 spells CASARDRGAQPQHF. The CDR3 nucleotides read TGCGCCAGCGCCAGGGACAGGGGGGCTCAGCCCCAGCATTTT. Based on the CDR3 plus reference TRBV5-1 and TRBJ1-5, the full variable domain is KAGVTQTPRYLIKTRGQQVTLSCSPISGHRSVSWYQQTPGQGLQFLFEYFSETQRNKGNFPGRFSGRQFSNSRSEMNVSTLELGDSALYLCASARDRGAQPQHFGDGTRLSIL.

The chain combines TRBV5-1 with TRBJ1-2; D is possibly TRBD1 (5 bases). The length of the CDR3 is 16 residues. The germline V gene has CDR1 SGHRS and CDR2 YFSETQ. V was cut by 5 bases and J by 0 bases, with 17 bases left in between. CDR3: CASSDRGLEANYGYTF. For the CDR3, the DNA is TGCGCCAGCAGTGATCGGGGACTGGAAGCTAACTATGGCTACACCTTC.

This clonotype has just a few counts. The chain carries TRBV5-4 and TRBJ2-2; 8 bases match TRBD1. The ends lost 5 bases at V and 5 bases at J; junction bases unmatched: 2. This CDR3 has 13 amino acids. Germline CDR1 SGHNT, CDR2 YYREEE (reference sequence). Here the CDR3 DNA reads TGTGCCAGCAGTCAGGGGGCAACCGGGGAGCTGTTTTTT. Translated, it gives CASSQGATGELFF.

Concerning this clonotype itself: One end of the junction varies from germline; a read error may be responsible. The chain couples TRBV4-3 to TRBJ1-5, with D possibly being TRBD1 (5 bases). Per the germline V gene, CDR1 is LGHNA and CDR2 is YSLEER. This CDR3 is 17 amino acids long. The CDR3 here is CVSSQRGGPPGNQPQHF. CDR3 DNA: TGCGTCAGCAGCCAAAGGGGCGGCCCGCCGGGCAATCAGCCCCAGCATTTT.

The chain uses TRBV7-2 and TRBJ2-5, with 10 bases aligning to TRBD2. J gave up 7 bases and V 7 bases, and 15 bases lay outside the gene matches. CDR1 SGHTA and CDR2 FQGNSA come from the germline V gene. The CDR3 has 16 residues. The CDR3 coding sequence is TGTGCCAGCATCCTGGGTAGCGGGGGGCTCGGAGGGACCCAGTACTTC. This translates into CASILGSGGLGGTQYF.

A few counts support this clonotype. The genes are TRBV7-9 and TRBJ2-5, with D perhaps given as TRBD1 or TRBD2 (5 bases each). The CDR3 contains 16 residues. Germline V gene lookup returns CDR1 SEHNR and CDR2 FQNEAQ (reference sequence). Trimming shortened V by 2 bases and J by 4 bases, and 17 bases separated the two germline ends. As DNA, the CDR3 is TGTGCCAGCAGCTTATGGGGCAGGCCCCGGGGAGAGACCCAGTACTTC. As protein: CASSLWGRPRGETQYF.

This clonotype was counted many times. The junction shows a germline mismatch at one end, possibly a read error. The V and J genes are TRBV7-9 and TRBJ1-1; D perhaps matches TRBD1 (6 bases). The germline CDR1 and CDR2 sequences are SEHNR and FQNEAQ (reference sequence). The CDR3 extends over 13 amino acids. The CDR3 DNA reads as TGCGCCAGCAGCTTGGAAGGGGGCACTGAAGCTTTCTTT. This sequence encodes CASSLEGGTEAFF.

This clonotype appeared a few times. The CDR3 DNA reads as TGTGCCACCAGTGAGCTGACTAGCGGTGGTGGCACAGATACGCAGTATTTT. It codes for CATSELTSGGGTDTQYF. The V and J genes are TRBV24-1 and TRBJ2-3, with 9 bases aligning to TRBD2. The CDR3 has 17 amino acids. CDR1 KGHDR and CDR2 SFDVKD come from the germline V gene. V gave up 4 bases and J gave up 1 base; unmatched junction bases: 8.

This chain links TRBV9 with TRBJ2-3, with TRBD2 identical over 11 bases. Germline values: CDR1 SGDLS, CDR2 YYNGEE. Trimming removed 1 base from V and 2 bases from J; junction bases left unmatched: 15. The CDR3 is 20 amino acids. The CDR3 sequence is CASSVSSGGPSARSTDTQYF. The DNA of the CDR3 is TGTGCCAGCAGCGTATCTAGCGGGGGGCCTTCGGCCCGATCCACAGATACGCAGTATTTT.

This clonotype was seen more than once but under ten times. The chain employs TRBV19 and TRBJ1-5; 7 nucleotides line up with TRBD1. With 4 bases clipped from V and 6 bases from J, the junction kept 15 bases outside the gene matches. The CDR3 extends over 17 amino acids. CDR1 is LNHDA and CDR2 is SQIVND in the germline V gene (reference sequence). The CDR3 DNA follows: TGTGCCAGTAGTACCTGGGACAGCTACGGGGAAGGTCAGCCCCAGCATTTT. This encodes CASSTWDSYGEGQPQHF.

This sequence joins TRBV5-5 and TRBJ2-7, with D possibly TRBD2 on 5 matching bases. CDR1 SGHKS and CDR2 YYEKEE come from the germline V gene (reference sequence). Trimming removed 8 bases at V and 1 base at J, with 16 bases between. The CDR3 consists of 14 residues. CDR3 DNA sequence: TGTGCCAGTACACACGGGGTCAAGTCCTACGAGCAGTACGTC. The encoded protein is CASTHGVKSYEQYV.